Each of the 16 T cell receptor beta chains below was sequenced from the same sample in a study of blood T cell repertoires in COVID-19. Sequencing was performed with immunoSEQ multiplex PCR; in TCRdb, only in-frame clones are kept and a portion is missing. The table includes some 150,000 clones, around 91% detected once. What was sequenced was PBMCs or T cells enriched from blood (not recorded which). These receptors all come from a woman under 30 who had recovered from COVID-19.

V is TRBV5-1 and J is TRBJ2-2, with a weak D call TRBD2 (6 bases). Germline CDR1 SGHRS, CDR2 YFSETQ. V lost 4 bases, J lost 0 bases, and 13 bases lay in between. The CDR3 is 16 amino acids. CDR3 amino acids: CASSLVPGANTGELFF. The CDR3 bases are TGCGCCAGCAGCCTGGTCCCGGGAGCGAACACCGGGGAGCTGTTTTTT.

This rearrangement joins TRBV5-6 to TRBJ2-3, with 10 bases fitting TRBD2. J was trimmed by 0 bases and V by 3 bases; bases with no gene match: 7. The CDR3 sequence is 17 residues long. The germline gives CDR1 SGHDT, CDR2 YYEEEE. The CDR3 spells CASSSNGTSESTDTQYF. CDR3 nucleotides: TGTGCCAGCAGCTCCAACGGGACTAGCGAGAGCACAGATACGCAGTATTTT. Drawing the rest from reference TRBV5-6 and TRBJ2-3, the complete variable domain is DAGVTQSPTHLIKTRGQQVTLRCSPKSGHDTVSWYQQALGQGPQFIFQYYEEEERQRGNFPDRFSGHQFPNYSSELNVNALLLGDSALYLCASSSNGTSESTDTQYFGPGTRLTVL.

This chain uses TRBV28 with TRBJ2-2, with D unresolved. The germline V gene encodes CDR1 MDHEN and CDR2 SYDVKM. V was pared by 1 base and J by 6 bases, with 3 bases between. This CDR3 region has 12 residues. For the CDR3, the DNA is TGTGCCAGCAGTTTATTATCCGGGGAGCTGTTTTTT. Translation gives CASSLLSGELFF.

This chain uses TRBV19 with TRBJ2-1, with 9 bases fitting TRBD1. This CDR3 contains 14 residues. V dropped 11 bases and J dropped 10; count of bases not matched to a gene: 15. Germline CDR1 reads LNHDA; CDR2 reads SQIVND (reference sequence). CDR3 DNA: TGTGCCTCGAAAGGACAGGGGCCCCGGAGGGAGCAGTTCTTC. Amino acid sequence: CASKGQGPRREQFF.

CDR3 sequence reads: CASSHPKYGQGAVEQFF. CDR3 sequence (DNA): TGTGCCAGCAGCCACCCCAAGTACGGACAGGGGGCGGTTGAGCAGTTCTTC. This rearrangement joins TRBV3-1 (or the pseudogene TRBV3-2) to TRBJ2-1, with 11 bases fitting TRBD1. The V gene's germline CDR1 is LGHDT and CDR2 YNNKEL (reference sequence). This CDR3 has 17 residues. The V segment lost 3 bases and the J segment 9 bases; nucleotides outside the gene matches: 13.

The gene calls are TRBV5-1 and TRBJ2-3, with 10 bases fitting TRBD1. Unmatched junction bases numbered 7, after V lost 4 bases and J lost 5 bases. This CDR3 contains 15 residues. Germline-derived CDR1 and CDR2 are SGHRS and YFSETQ. CDR3 loop: CASSAAGQGIDTQYF. CDR3 bases: TGCGCCAGCAGCGCGGCGGGACAGGGGATAGATACGCAGTATTTT.

The rearrangement uses TRBV7-8 and TRBJ2-2; 7 bases map to TRBD1. Losses at the gene ends were 1 base for V and 4 bases for J; bases not matched to a gene: 3. There are 15 residues in the CDR3. The germline CDR1 and CDR2 sequences are SGHVS and FQNEAQ. CDR3 loop: CASSLVRGSTGELFF. In DNA form, the CDR3 reads TGTGCCAGCAGCTTAGTCAGGGGGAGCACCGGGGAGCTGTTTTTT. The complete variable domain, with remaining parts taken from reference TRBV7-8 and TRBJ2-2, reads GAGVSQSPRYKVAKRGQDVALRCDPISGHVSLFWYQQALGQGPEFLTYFQNEAQLDKSGLPSDRFFAERPEGSVSTLKIQRTQQEDSAVYLCASSLVRGSTGELFFGEGSRLTVL.

J is TRBJ2-7 and V is TRBV19; 7 bases agree with TRBD2. CDR1 LNHDA and CDR2 SQIVND come from the germline V gene (reference sequence). With 5 bases clipped from V and 0 bases from J, the junction kept 7 bases outside the gene matches. The CDR3 sequence is 15 residues long. CDR3 DNA sequence: TGTGCCAGTAGTGGACGACTAGCCCCCTCCTACGAGCAGTACTTC. This encodes CASSGRLAPSYEQYF.

This clone has just a few counts. The genes are TRBV4-1 and TRBJ1-5; TRBD1 agrees at 8 bases. Germline CDR1 and CDR2: MGHRA and YSYEKL. The CDR3 length is 15 residues. V shed 2 bases, J shed 7 bases, and the junction held 7 bases outside the gene matches. CDR3: CASSQQPGGRQPQHF. In nucleotides, the CDR3 is TGCGCCAGCAGCCAACAGCCAGGGGGCAGGCAGCCCCAGCATTTT.

This sequence joins TRBV5-4 and TRBJ1-2, with D perhaps TRBD1 (5 bases). V dropped 0 bases and J dropped 4 bases, with 7 bases sitting between them. The CDR3 sequence is 13 residues long. CDR1 is SGHNT and CDR2 is YYREEE in the germline V gene (reference sequence). The CDR3 nucleotides read TGTGCCAGCAGCTTGGCCGGGGGCTATGGCTACACCTTC. Encoded protein: CASSLAGGYGYTF.

The chain has TRBV19 and TRBJ1-5; no firm D call. CDR1 is LNHDA and CDR2 is SQIVND in the germline V gene (reference sequence). Trimming left V 5 bases short and J 5 bases short, with 7 bases between. This CDR3 is built from 12 residues. The CDR3 DNA reads TGTGCCAGTAGTCGTAATGATCAGCCCCAGCATTTT. This translates into CASSRNDQPQHF.

The J gene is TRBJ1-2, the V gene TRBV19; D possibly corresponds to TRBD1 (5 bases). The V end was cut by 3 bases, the J end by 2 bases, with 7 bases between. This CDR3 spans 13 amino acids. Per germline, CDR1 LNHDA and CDR2 SQIVND (reference sequence). The CDR3 DNA reads as TGTGCCAGTAGTATTAAGGGGAACTATGGCTACACCTTC. This codes for CASSIKGNYGYTF.

The chain couples TRBV7-9 to TRBJ2-3; 8 bases line up with TRBD2. The germline gives CDR1 SEHNR, CDR2 FQNEAQ (reference sequence). The CDR3 totals 15 residues. V lost 7 bases to trimming and J lost 2 bases; unmatched junction nucleotides: 8. The CDR3 here is CASTAGLATTDTQYF. CDR3 nucleotides: TGTGCCAGCACGGCCGGACTAGCAACCACAGATACGCAGTATTTT.

The genes are TRBV28 and TRBJ2-5; the D gene is possibly TRBD2 (6 bases). This CDR3 comprises 13 residues. CDR1 and CDR2 (germline): MDHEN, SYDVKM. Trimming pared 3 bases from V and 7 bases from J, leaving 12 bases between. The CDR3 region is CASSFSEAGTQYF. The CDR3 DNA sequence: TGTGCCAGCAGTTTTTCTGAAGCGGGGACCCAGTACTTC.

The rearrangement uses TRBV30 and TRBJ1-5; the match to TRBD1 covers 8 bases. CDR3 length: 15 residues. J gave up 6 bases and V 0 bases, and 7 bases lay outside the gene matches. Germline CDR1 and CDR2: GTSNPN and SVGIG (reference sequence). CDR3 DNA: TGTGCCTGGAGTGTAGGGGACAGGTTAAGTCAGCCCCAGCATTTT. Its translation is CAWSVGDRLSQPQHF.

The chain links TRBV2 to TRBJ1-5, with D possibly matching TRBD1 (5 bases). The CDR3 loop spans 16 amino acids. Germline CDR1 reads SNHLY; CDR2 reads FYNNEI. V lost 6 bases, J lost 3 bases, and 18 bases lay in between. The CDR3, as DNA: TGTGCCAGCAGCTCCCCCGGGGGGGGTGTCAATCAGCCCCAGCATTTT. Encoded protein: CASSSPGGGVNQPQHF.